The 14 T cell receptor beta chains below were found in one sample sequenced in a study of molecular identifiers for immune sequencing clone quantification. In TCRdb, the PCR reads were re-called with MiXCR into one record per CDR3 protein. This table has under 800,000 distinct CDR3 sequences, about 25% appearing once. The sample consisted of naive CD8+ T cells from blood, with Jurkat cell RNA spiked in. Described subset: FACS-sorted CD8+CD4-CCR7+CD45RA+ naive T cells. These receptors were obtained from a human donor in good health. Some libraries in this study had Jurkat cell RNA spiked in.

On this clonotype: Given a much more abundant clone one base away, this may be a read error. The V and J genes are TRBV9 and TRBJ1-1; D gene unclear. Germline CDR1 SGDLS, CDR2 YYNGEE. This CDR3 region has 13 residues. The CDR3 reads CASSVWQSTEASF. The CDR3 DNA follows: TGTGCCAGCAGCGTCTGGCAGTCCACTGAAGCTTCCTTT.

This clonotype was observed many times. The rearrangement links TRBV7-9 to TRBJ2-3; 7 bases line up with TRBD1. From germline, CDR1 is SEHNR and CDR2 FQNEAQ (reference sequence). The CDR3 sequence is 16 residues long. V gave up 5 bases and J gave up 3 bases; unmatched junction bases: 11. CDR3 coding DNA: TGTGCCAGCAGCAGGTTTCCGGGACAGCTAACAGATACGCAGTATTTT. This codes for CASSRFPGQLTDTQYF.

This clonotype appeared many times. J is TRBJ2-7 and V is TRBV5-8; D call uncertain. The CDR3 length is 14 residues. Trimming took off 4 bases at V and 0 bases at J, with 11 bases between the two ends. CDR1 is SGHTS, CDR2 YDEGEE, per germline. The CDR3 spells CASSLGYNSYEQYF. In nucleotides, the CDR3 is TGTGCCAGCAGCCTGGGTTATAACTCCTACGAGCAGTACTTC.

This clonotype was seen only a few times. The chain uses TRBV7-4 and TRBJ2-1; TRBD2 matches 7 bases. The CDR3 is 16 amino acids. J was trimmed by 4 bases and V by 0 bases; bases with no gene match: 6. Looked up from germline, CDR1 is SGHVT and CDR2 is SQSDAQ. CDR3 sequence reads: CASSLARGLAYNEQFF. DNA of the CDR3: TGTGCCAGCAGCTTAGCGCGGGGGTTGGCATACAATGAGCAGTTCTTC.

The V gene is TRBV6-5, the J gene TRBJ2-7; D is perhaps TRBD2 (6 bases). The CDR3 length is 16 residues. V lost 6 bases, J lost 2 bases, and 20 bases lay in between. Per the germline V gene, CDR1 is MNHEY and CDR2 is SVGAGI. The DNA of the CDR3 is TGTGCCAGCAGACAACTTGGTGGCGGGGTGACCTACGAGCAGTACTTC. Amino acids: CASRQLGGGVTYEQYF.

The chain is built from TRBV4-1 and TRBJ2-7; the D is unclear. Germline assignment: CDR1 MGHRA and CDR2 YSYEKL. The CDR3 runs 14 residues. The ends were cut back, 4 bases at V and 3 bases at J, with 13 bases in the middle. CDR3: CASSRTKGNYEQYF. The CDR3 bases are TGCGCCAGCAGCCGCACCAAAGGAAACTACGAGCAGTACTTC.

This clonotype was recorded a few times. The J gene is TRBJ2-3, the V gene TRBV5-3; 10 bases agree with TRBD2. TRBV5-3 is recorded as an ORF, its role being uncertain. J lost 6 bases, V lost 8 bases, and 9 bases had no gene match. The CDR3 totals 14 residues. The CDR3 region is CASSSGGVLDTQYF. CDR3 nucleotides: TGTGCCAGCAGCAGCGGGGGGGTCCTCGATACGCAGTATTTT.

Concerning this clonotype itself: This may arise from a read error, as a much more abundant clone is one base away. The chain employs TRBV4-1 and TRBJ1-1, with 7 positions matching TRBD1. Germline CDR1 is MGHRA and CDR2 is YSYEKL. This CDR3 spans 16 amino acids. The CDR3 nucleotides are TGCGCCAACAGCCAAGTATGGACAGGTCCCGACACTGAAGCTTTCTTT. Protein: CANSQVWTGPDTEAFF.

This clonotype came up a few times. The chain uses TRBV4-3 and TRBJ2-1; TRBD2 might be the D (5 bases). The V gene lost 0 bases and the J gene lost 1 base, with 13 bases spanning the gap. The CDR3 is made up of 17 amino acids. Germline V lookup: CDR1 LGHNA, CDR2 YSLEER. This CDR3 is CASSQDQAGLSYNEQFF. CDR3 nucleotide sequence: TGCGCCAGCAGCCAAGATCAGGCGGGTCTATCCTACAATGAGCAGTTCTTC.

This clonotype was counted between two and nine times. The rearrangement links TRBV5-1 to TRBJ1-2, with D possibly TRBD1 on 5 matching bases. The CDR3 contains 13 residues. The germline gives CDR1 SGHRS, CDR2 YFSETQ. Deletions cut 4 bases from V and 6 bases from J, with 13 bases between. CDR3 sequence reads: CASSPWTSHGYTF. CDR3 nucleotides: TGCGCCAGCAGCCCCTGGACATCTCATGGCTACACCTTC.

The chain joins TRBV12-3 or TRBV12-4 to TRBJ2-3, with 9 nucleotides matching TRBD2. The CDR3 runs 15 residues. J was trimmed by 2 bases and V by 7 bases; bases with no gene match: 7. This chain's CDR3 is CASTVAGAPTDTQYF. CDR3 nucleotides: TGTGCCAGCACCGTAGCGGGAGCTCCCACAGATACGCAGTATTTT.

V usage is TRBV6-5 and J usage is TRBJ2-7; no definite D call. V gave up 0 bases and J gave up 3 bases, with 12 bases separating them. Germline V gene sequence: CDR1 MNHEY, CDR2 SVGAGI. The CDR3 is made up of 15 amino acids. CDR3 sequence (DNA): TGTGCCAGCAGTTACTCTTCGTCTCCTTACTACGAGCAGTACTTC. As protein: CASSYSSSPYYEQYF.

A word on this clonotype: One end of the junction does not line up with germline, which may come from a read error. DNA for the CDR3: TGCAGTGCTAGGGGGGGGCGGGGGCTGCACACTGCAGCTTTCTTT. It specifies CSARGGRGLHTAAFF. This rearrangement joins TRBV20-1 to TRBJ1-1; TRBD1 might be the D (6 bases). Germline lookup yields CDR1 DFQATT and CDR2 SNEGSKA (reference sequence). CDR3 size: 15 residues.

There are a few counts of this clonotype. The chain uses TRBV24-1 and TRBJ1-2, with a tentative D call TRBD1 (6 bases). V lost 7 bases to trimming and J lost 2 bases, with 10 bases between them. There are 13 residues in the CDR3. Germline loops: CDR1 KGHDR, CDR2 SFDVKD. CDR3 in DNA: TGTGCCACCAGGAGCACAGGGAACTATGGCTACACCTTC. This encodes CATRSTGNYGYTF.